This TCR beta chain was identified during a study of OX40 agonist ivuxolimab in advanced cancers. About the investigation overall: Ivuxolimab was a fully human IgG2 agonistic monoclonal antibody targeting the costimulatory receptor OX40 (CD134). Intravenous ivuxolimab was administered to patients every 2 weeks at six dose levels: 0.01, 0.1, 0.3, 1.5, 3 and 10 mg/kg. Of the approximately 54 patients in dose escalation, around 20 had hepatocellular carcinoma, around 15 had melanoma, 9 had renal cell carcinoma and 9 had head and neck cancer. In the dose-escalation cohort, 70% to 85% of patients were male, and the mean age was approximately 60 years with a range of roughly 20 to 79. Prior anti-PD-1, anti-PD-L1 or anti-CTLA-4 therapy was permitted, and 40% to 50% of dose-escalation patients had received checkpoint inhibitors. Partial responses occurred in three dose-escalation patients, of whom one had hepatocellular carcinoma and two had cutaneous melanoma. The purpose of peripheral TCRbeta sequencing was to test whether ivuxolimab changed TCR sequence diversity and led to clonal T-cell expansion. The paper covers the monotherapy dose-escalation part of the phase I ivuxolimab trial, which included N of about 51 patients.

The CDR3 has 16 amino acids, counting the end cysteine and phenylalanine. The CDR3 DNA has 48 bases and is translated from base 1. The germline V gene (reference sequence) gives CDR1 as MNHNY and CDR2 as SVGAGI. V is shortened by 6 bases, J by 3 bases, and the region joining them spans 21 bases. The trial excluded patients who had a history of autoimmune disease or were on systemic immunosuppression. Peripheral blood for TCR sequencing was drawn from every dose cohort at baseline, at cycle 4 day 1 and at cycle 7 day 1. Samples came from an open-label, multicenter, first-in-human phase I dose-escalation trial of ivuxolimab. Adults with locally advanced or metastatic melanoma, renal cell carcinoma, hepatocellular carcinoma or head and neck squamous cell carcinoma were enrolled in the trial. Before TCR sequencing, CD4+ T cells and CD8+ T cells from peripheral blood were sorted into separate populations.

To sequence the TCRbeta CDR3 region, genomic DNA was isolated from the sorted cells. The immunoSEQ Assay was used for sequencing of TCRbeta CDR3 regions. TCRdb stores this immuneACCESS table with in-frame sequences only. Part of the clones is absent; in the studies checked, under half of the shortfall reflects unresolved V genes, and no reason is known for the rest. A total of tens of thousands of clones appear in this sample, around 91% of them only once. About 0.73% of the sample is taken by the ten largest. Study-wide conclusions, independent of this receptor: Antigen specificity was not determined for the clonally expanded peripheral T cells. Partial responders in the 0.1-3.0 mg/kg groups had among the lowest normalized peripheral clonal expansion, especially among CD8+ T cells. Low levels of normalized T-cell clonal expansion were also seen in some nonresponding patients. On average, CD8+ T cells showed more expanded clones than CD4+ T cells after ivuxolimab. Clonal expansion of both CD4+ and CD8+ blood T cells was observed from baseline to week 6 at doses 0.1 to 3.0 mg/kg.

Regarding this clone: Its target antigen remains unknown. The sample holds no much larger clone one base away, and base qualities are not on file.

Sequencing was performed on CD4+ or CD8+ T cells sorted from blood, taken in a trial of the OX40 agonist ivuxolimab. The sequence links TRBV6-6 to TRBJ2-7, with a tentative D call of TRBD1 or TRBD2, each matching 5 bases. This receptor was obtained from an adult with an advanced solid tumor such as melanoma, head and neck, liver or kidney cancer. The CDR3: CASSPRIGFGGYEQYF. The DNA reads TGTGCCAGCAGCCCGCGGATTGGGTTTGGGGGCTACGAGCAGTACTTC.